Included here is one TCR beta chain sequence, with context. Its antigen remains undetermined. It has no much larger one-base neighbor in the sample; base qualities were not kept. From cysteine to phenylalanine, the CDR3 is 16 amino acids long. Of the read, only the CDR3 DNA is kept; its 48 bases are in frame from base 1. CDR1 and CDR2 are drawn from the germline V gene (reference sequence): SGHNT, YYREEE. Unmatched junction bases come to 10, with V trimmed by 2 bases and J by 8 bases. Donors were healthy HIV-negative adults with no recently reported acute infections or vaccinations. All donors were Caucasian adults living in Nashville, Tennessee, USA. CD4+ T cells were enriched by magnetic negative selection; naive cells were then positively selected on CD45RA, and the negative fraction formed the memory subset. After blood collection by leukapheresis, PBMCs were isolated using Ficoll-Histopaque density gradient centrifugation and then cryopreserved in the vapor phase of liquid nitrogen. Analytical flow cytometry was used to check the purity and quantity of every magnetically sorted T cell population. Genomic DNA was isolated from every sorted fraction and measured by UV absorbance on a Nanodrop 2000c.

This specimen comes from a study of shared clonotypes between healthy human individuals (TCRdb year 2020). A note on the overall study: The cohort included a few men and a couple of women between 18 and 49 years of age. For each donor, three plates each were used for CD4 naive and CD4 memory, two plates were used for CD8 naive, and one plate was used for CD8 memory. To estimate repertoire size and how much clonotypes are shared between individuals, the study performed deep sequencing of blood TCR repertoires from about five healthy adults. Different laboratories and diverse techniques were used to prepare libraries and sequence TCR repertoires, to increase sequencing depth and limit assay-specific biases. Between about 0.94 and 10 billion PBMCs per donor were obtained by leukapheresis.

TCR CDR3 regions were amplified from genomic DNA by multiplex PCR using the deep immunoSEQ assay. For each cell subset, the extracted genomic DNA was distributed evenly across all wells of several immunoSEQ 96-well plates, and each plate served as one replicate. For sorted subsets, 200 ng of genomic DNA, equivalent to 30,000 or so T cell genomes, went into each replicate PCR. Purified libraries were quantified with a Qubit 3.0 fluorometer, sized on a Bioanalyzer 2100, and re-quantified with the KAPA Library Quantification kit. Every immunoSEQ 96-well plate was sequenced on a dedicated single-read 150-cycle Illumina NextSeq 550 flow cell. In the original analysis: Because only junctional sequences without quality scores were contained in the immunoSEQ output, filtering matching that applied to full-length reads could not be performed. Sequences were annotated with PyIR, a Python wrapper for IgBLAST v1.9, using IMGT germline references to assign V/J genes and CDR3. Reads were filtered out if the reads had weak V/J assignments (E-value above 1e-6), no CDR3, stop codons, out-of-frame junctions, or ambiguous translated residues. V3J clonotypes were defined by identical inferred V gene, J gene, and CDR3 amino acid sequence. Percentage overlap between repertoires was calculated by dividing the number of shared unique clonotypes by the size of the smaller repertoire. Repertoire richness was assessed with RTK rarefaction, the Chao1 estimator, and Recon v2.1 estimates of unobserved clonotypes. Generation probabilities were computed with OLGA for all TCRbeta clonotypes obtained by the gDNA method from a few donors. What TCRdb holds here is the immuneACCESS table cut down to in-frame rearrangements. Part of the clones is not present; checked against another copy, under half of the missing clones reflect an unresolved V gene, and the others are unexplained. That table is the source of V, J and clone size, and D and trimming were worked out from the DNA. The sample table holds a few million clones, of which about 94% were seen once. Over 0.1% of the sample belongs to the ten largest clones.

Study-wide findings and limitations: Because the study included only a small number of donors, the genetic and exposure-history diversity represented was limited. Clonotypes shared by all four sorted-subset donors showed higher generation probabilities than non-shared clonotypes. When several donors were compared, the shared fraction of clonotypes was around 5.1% for naive CD4, around 3.6% for naive CD8, more than 2% for memory CD4, and 0.4% for memory CD8. Pairwise subsampling led to the expectation that sequencing depth would affect the degree of clonotype sharing among donors. Naive subsets generally had larger estimated clonotype richness than memory subsets. Only blood was sampled, and tissue TCR repertoires likely differ from those in blood. Rarefaction of sorted-subset datasets indicated incomplete sequencing despite the large sequencing depth.

The source is a man younger than 30 in good health. Sequenced sample: naive CD4+ T cells sorted from blood. Interpreted using the paper, the cell subset or site label stands for: CD45RA+ positively selected. The rearranged chain carries TRBV5-4 and TRBJ2-1, and 10 bases in between align with TRBD2. The bases read TGTGCCAGCAGCTTAGCGGGAGGGAGTCGGGCCCATGAGCAGTTCTTC. Translated, it reads CASSLAGGSRAHEQFF.